This entry is about one TCR beta chain. Its antigen is currently unknown. The sample comes from a study of identical twins. General study results and limits: Within cord blood, abundant beta clonotypes carried fewer insertions, but memory repertoires showed no such trend.

V was pared by 3 bases and J by 10 bases, with 13 bases between. Germline loops: CDR1 KGHSH, CDR2 LQKENI. CDR3 length: 14 amino acids. TCRdb used MiXCR to reprocess the 5' RACE reads, holding one entry per CDR3 protein. The data contain hundreds of thousands of distinct CDR3 sequences, roughly an eighth of them seen just once; the ten biggest clones take up 1.5% to 2%. These data also featured in a second study, about yellow fever vaccine responses in identical twins.

The V and J genes are TRBV18 and TRBJ1-6, with D possibly being TRBD1 (5 bases). The sequence was collected from a woman aged 18-35 years in good health. Sequencing was done on a sample of PBMCs. CDR3 in DNA: TGTGCCAGCTCACCGCGTGGGGCGGAGTCACCCCTCCACTTT. As protein: CASSPRGAESPLHF.